This paragraph reports one T cell receptor beta chain. The data are from a study of blood T cell repertoires in COVID-19. Study-wide background: COVID-19 samples from acute and convalescent phases originated in the United States, Italy and Spain. Sample material is recorded as cDNA or gDNA derived from T cells, B-cell-depleted T cells, or PBMCs.

The CDR3 is 12 amino acids. Germline loops: CDR1 SGHRS, CDR2 YFSETQ. J lost 9 bases, V lost 2 bases, and 1 base had no gene match. All recovered Cohort 3 donors got two negative PCRs, got clearance, or saw symptom resolution. In the source study's methods: By means of reference gene primer amplification, nucleated cell counts were estimated. The table came from immunoSEQ multiplex PCR; TCRdb's copy has only in-frame clones and leaves some out. The V and J calls and clone size come from that table; D and trimming were worked out from the DNA. This sample yields about 270,000 clones, of which over 75% are seen a single time; 2.4% belongs to the top ten.

Sequenced sample: PBMCs or T cells enriched from blood (not recorded which). This rearrangement joins TRBV5-1 to TRBJ2-1, with TRBD1 matching 8 bases. This TCR was sampled from a woman under 30 who had recovered from COVID-19. The CDR3 region is CASSFTGGEQFF. For the CDR3, the DNA is TGCGCCAGCAGCTTTACAGGGGGTGAGCAGTTCTTC.